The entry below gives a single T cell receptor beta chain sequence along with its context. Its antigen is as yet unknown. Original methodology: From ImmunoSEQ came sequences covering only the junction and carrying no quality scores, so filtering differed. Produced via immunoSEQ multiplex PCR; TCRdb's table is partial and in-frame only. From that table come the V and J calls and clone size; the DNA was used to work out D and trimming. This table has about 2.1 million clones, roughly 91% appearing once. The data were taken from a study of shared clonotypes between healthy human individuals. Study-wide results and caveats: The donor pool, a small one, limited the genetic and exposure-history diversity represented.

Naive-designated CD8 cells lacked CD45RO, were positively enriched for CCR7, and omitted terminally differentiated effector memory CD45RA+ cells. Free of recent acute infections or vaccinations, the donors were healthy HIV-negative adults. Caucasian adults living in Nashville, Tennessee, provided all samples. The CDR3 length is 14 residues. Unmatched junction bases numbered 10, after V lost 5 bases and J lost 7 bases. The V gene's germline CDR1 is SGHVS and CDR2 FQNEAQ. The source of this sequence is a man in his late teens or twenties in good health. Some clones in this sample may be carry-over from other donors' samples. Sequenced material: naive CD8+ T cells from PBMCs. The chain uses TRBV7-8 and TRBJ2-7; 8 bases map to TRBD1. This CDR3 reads CASSLTRTGSEQYF. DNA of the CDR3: TGTGCCAGCAGCCTCACCAGGACAGGGAGTGAGCAGTACTTC.